The sequence of this T cell receptor (beta chain) was determined in a study of blood T cell repertoires in COVID-19. About the research overall: There were acute and convalescent COVID-19 samples, and they came from the United States, Italy and Spain. PBMCs, B-cell-depleted T cells, or T cells provided the cDNA or gDNA that made up the material.

The CDR3 loop spans 13 amino acids. CDR1 is MDHEN and CDR2 is SYDVKM in the germline V gene. V shed 4 bases, J shed 1 base, and the junction held 0 bases outside the gene matches. In the study's own analysis: Quantification of nucleated cells was approximated via reference gene primer amplification. Repertoires were generated with immunoSEQ multiplex PCR, while TCRdb's copy carries only in-frame clones and drops some. That table gives V, J and clone size, and the DNA gave D and trimming. The data hold around 250,000 clones, with around 89% observed a single time. The V call is TRBV28, the J call TRBJ2-7, with TRBD2 matching 8 bases. This sequence was found in a middle-aged woman with acute COVID-19. Sequenced: PBMCs or T cells enriched from blood (not recorded which). CDR3 region: CASSSGGSYEQYF. The CDR3 bases are TGTGCCAGCAGTTCGGGAGGGTCCTACGAGCAGTACTTC. Supplemented by reference TRBV28 and TRBJ2-7, the full variable domain reads DVKVTQSSRYLVKRTGEKVFLECVQDMDHENMFWYRQDPGLGLRLIYFSYDVKMKEKGDIPEGYSVSREKKERFSLILESASTNQTSMYLCASSSGGSYEQYFGPGTRLTVT.